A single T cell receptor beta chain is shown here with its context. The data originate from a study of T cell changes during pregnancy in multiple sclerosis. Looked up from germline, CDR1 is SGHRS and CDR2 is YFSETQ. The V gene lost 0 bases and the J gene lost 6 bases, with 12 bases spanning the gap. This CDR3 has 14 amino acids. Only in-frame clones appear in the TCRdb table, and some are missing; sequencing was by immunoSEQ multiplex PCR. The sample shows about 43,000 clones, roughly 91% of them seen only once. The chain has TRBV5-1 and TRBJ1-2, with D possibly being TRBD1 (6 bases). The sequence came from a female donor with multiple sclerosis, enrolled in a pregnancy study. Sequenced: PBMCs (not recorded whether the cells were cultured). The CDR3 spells CASSLDYGGDGYTF. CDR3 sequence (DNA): TGCGCCAGCAGCTTGGATTACGGGGGCGATGGCTACACCTTC.